The sequence of this T cell receptor beta chain was determined in a study of T cell changes during pregnancy in multiple sclerosis. V was shortened by 3 bases and J by 9 bases, with 12 bases between the two germline ends. The CDR3 is 12 amino acids. The germline CDR1 and CDR2 sequences are SQVTM and ANQGSEA. Some clones are missing from TCRdb's copy, which holds only in-frame ones; the method was immunoSEQ multiplex PCR. The sample carries nearly 40,000 clones, just over 90% recorded once. This clonotype originated in a female donor with multiple sclerosis, enrolled in a pregnancy study. V usage is TRBV29-1 and J usage is TRBJ2-1, with D tentatively TRBD1 (5 bases). The starting material was CD4+ T cells from peripheral blood mononuclear cells, obtained in the third trimester of pregnancy. CDR3 loop: CSVDFRVGEQFF. The CDR3 DNA follows: TGCAGCGTTGATTTCAGGGTCGGTGAGCAGTTCTTC.